This TCR beta chain was sequenced during a study of T cell repertoires in cytomegalovirus infection (dated by TCRdb to the late 2010s). In terms of the full investigation: Because public TCR beta signatures pointed to carriage of CMV infection together with the matching HLA type, the HLA type of each donor mattered for the analysis.

Sequences SGHAT (CDR1) and FQNNGV (CDR2) are obtained from the germline V gene. The CDR3 covers 11 residues, taking in both the cysteine and the phenylalanine. Just the 33-base CDR3 DNA is kept, in frame starting at base 1. Overall study results and their limits: Cumulative frequency of public TCR beta family members discriminated carriers of CMV infection plus the relevant HLA type in this cohort and an independent approximately 340-donor cohort. In the ex vivo response, HLA-C-restricted CMV-specific TCR beta clonotypes were dominant, and in two of eight donors the single most frequent clonotype came from this HLA-C-restricted group.

With regard to this clonotype: No antigen is known for it. Mismatch with germline at one junction end may stem from a read error.

Sequencer: Illumina HiSeq 1500. TCRdb redid the processing of the public reads, applying fastp at Q25 and MiXCR, and retained in-frame beta chains. Entries are consolidated by CDR3 protein sequence, retaining the most common genes and DNA. The sample includes around 450,000 distinct CDR3 sequences, with about 11% observed a single time. The top ten hold roughly 10% of the sample. The clonotype comes from a human donor in good health (CMV status not recorded). Some clones in this sample may be carry-over from other donors' samples. The chain is assembled from TRBV11-2 and TRBJ1-6; the D gene lacks a confident call. Sequencing input: PBMCs. This receptor has the CDR3 CAGSSNSPLHF. The nucleotide sequence reads TGTGCCGGCAGCTCAAATTCACCCCTCCACTTT.